A single sample is the source of the 30 T cell receptor beta chains below, sequenced in a study of blood T cells in healthy people across ages. The use of a sample-barcoded 5' primer and a J-beta primer mix characterized a second PCR of roughly 6 to 11 cycles. MiXCR was run by TCRdb on the 5' RACE reads, yielding one entry per CDR3 protein. The sample contains about 1.4 million distinct CDR3 sequences, around 59% of which appear only once. Material: blood. These receptors originate from a man aged 18 to 29 in good health.

The CDR3 spells CASSLPEGLAGAVGETQYF. The CDR3 DNA sequence: TGCGCCAGCAGCCTGCCGGAGGGACTAGCGGGGGCCGTAGGAGAGACCCAGTACTTC. The chain recombines TRBV4-1 with TRBJ2-5, with TRBD2 identical over 14 bases. In germline, CDR1 is MGHRA, CDR2 YSYEKL. V shed 4 bases and J 4 bases; nucleotides not matched to a gene: 14. The CDR3 is 19 residues long.

V gene TRBV27 combines with J gene TRBJ1-2; D not certain. Germline V gene sequence: CDR1 MNHEY, CDR2 SMNVEV (reference sequence). Between the trimmed V and J ends, which lost 1 base and 8 bases, there was a span of 11 bases. The CDR3 is 13 amino acids. CDR3 DNA sequence: TGTGCCAGCAGTTTATATCCCTACAAGGGCTACACCTTC. The encoded protein is CASSLYPYKGYTF.

V gene TRBV4-1 combines with J gene TRBJ2-7; D is ambiguous. The length of the CDR3 is 14 residues. Trimming removed 0 bases at V and 6 bases at J, with 12 bases between. Per the germline V gene, CDR1 is MGHRA and CDR2 is YSYEKL. The CDR3 loop is CASSQEMSSVEQYF. CDR3 bases: TGCGCCAGCAGCCAAGAAATGAGCTCGGTCGAGCAGTACTTC.

The chain joins TRBV29-1 to TRBJ2-5; D may be TRBD1 or TRBD2 (6 bases each). Matching the DNA end better, TRBJ2-7 makes the J call doubtful. In germline, CDR1 is SQVTM, CDR2 ANQGSEA. This CDR3 region has 13 residues. CDR3 amino acids: CSVEDKQGGEQYF. Written as DNA, the CDR3 is TGCAGCGTTGAAGATAAACAGGGAGGCGAGCAGTACTTC.

The chain employs TRBV20-1 and TRBJ1-1; D ambiguous. The V gene lost 5 bases and the J gene lost 1 base, with 14 bases spanning the gap. Germline assignment: CDR1 DFQATT and CDR2 SNEGSKA (reference sequence). The CDR3 consists of 14 residues. Here the CDR3 DNA reads TGCAGTGCTGGCCGGACGGGCAAGAACACTGAAGCTTTCTTT. Translating it yields CSAGRTGKNTEAFF.

The V call is TRBV4-1, the J call TRBJ2-1; 11 positions agree with TRBD2. J gave up 7 bases and V 3 bases, and 11 bases lay outside the gene matches. The CDR3 is 17 residues long. In germline, CDR1 is MGHRA, CDR2 YSYEKL. CDR3 sequence: CASSHLYLAGGGNEQFF. As DNA, the CDR3 is TGCGCCAGCAGCCATCTCTATCTAGCGGGAGGTGGTAATGAGCAGTTCTTC.

The chain employs TRBV27 and TRBJ2-3; 11 nucleotides match TRBD2. The V gene end was trimmed by 6 bases and the J gene end by 6 bases; junction bases not matched to a gene: 5. CDR3 length: 14 residues. Germline CDR1 MNHEY, CDR2 SMNVEV (reference sequence). The CDR3 DNA sequence: TGTGCCAGCAGCCGACTAGCGGGAATGGATACGCAGTATTTT. Encoded protein: CASSRLAGMDTQYF.

This clonotype has more than one count but fewer than ten. This chain connects TRBV4-2 to TRBJ2-7; TRBD1 matches 7 bases. CDR1 is LGHNA, CDR2 YNFKEQ, per germline. V lost 4 bases to trimming and J lost 2 bases; unmatched junction nucleotides: 14. The CDR3 runs 17 residues. The CDR3 sequence: CASSLNYGTEKPYEQYF. The CDR3 DNA sequence: TGTGCCAGCAGCCTAAACTACGGGACAGAAAAGCCCTACGAGCAGTACTTC.

The J gene is TRBJ1-2, the V gene TRBV12-3 or TRBV12-4; 10 bases are a match to TRBD1. The trim removed 7 bases at V and 8 bases at J, leaving 16 bases unmatched. The CDR3 has 16 residues. In nucleotides, the CDR3 is TGTGCCAGCACCCTGGGGGGACAGGGGAATAGAAAGGGCTACACCTTC. Translated, it gives CASTLGGQGNRKGYTF.

The chain is built from TRBV6-5 and TRBJ1-4; tentative D call: TRBD1 (5 bases). The CDR3 runs 11 residues. Germline V CDR1 and CDR2: MNHEY, SVGAGI. V lost 6 bases to trimming and J lost 6 bases, with 5 bases between them. CDR3 residues: CASRQDEKLFF. The CDR3 DNA sequence: TGTGCCAGCAGACAGGATGAAAAACTGTTTTTT.

The rearrangement uses TRBV4-2 and TRBJ1-2; no clear D. Trimming removed 1 base from V and 0 bases from J, with 12 bases in between. CDR3 length equals 16 residues. From germline, CDR1 is LGHNA and CDR2 YNFKEQ. CDR3 nucleotides: TGTGCCAGCAGCCAAGTAGTCTCAAGTACTAACTATGGCTACACCTTC. This encodes CASSQVVSSTNYGYTF.

V is TRBV20-1 and J is TRBJ1-5; D is ambiguous. V lost 3 bases and J lost 2, with 11 bases in between. From germline, CDR1 is DFQATT and CDR2 SNEGSKA (reference sequence). The length of the CDR3 is 14 residues. The CDR3: CSASRNLGNQPQHF. The CDR3 DNA is TGCAGTGCTAGCCGTAATCTGGGCAATCAGCCCCAGCATTTT.

The chain is built from TRBV20-1 and TRBJ1-5; D is uncertain. The CDR3 has 16 residues. V lost 4 bases to trimming and J lost 3 bases, with 19 bases between them. The germline CDR1 and CDR2 sequences are DFQATT and SNEGSKA (reference sequence). CDR3 sequence reads: CSAKSSQSPSNQPQHF. In DNA form, the CDR3 reads TGCAGTGCTAAATCGTCTCAGTCGCCGTCCAATCAGCCCCAGCATTTT.

The V and J genes are TRBV20-1 and TRBJ2-2; 14 bases agree with TRBD2. Germline V lookup: CDR1 DFQATT, CDR2 SNEGSKA (reference sequence). There are 16 residues in the CDR3. V lost 5 bases, J lost 2 bases, and 4 bases stayed unmatched. CDR3 sequence reads: CSAGTSGGINTGELFF. The DNA for the CDR3 is TGCAGTGCTGGGACTAGCGGGGGTATAAACACCGGGGAGCTGTTTTTT.

This chain uses TRBV11-2 with TRBJ2-7; weak D call: TRBD1 (6 bases). Germline loops: CDR1 SGHAT, CDR2 FQNNGV. The CDR3 contains 14 residues. Trimming left V 3 bases short and J 3 bases short, with 12 bases between. The DNA of the CDR3 is TGTGCCAGCAGCTTCGGACAGCCACACTACGAGCAGTACTTC. This translates into CASSFGQPHYEQYF. Filled out from reference TRBV11-2 and TRBJ2-7, the complete variable domain reads EAGVAQSPRYKIIEKRQSVAFWCNPISGHATLYWYQQILGQGPKLLIQFQNNGVVDDSQLPKDRFSAERLKGVDSTLKIQPAKLEDSAVYLCASSFGQPHYEQYFGPGTRLTVT.

Turning to this clonotype: This clone may be a read error of a much larger clone one base away. The chain uses TRBV20-1 and TRBJ2-3, with 9 bases fitting TRBD2. Germline V gene lookup returns CDR1 DFQATT and CDR2 SNEGSKA (reference sequence). This CDR3 is 14 amino acids long. The chain's CDR3 is CGTAPLAGSDTQYF. The CDR3 coding sequence is TGCGGTACAGCCCCTCTAGCGGGATCAGATACGCAGTATTTT.

The chain links TRBV11-2 to TRBJ2-4; possibly TRBD2 for D (6 bases). With the DNA end fitting TRBJ2-7 better, the J assignment may be wrong. CDR3 size: 16 residues. CDR1 SGHAT and CDR2 FQNNGV come from the germline V gene. The CDR3 nucleotides are TGTGCCAGCAGCCCAGCGGCACGGGGGACGTTTTACGAGCAGTACTTC. Protein sequence: CASSPAARGTFYEQYF.

A single count supports this clonotype. CDR3 nucleotide sequence: TGTGCCAGCAGGGGCGGGCGCAACGAGCAGTACTTC. It yields the protein CASRGGRNEQYF. The chain employs TRBV27 and TRBJ2-5; TRBD2 is a possible D gene (5 bases). The DNA end favors TRBJ2-7, so the J call may be wrong. CDR3 length equals 12 residues. The germline gives CDR1 MNHEY, CDR2 SMNVEV (reference sequence).

In regard to this clonotype: One junction end does not reproduce the germline sequence, and a read error may be involved. This chain uses TRBV5-1 with TRBJ2-3, with 11 bases that match TRBD1. This CDR3 spans 15 amino acids. Germline values: CDR1 SGHRS, CDR2 YFSETQ. The CDR3 here is CASSAGQGATDTQYF. As DNA, the CDR3 is TGTGCCAGCAGCGCCGGACAGGGGGCTACAGATACGCAGTATTTT.

The chain links TRBV9 to TRBJ2-5; D is unresolved. CDR1 and CDR2 from the germline V gene are SGDLS and YYNGEE. V was trimmed by 0 bases and J by 1 base, leaving 7 bases between them. The CDR3 loop spans 14 amino acids. This CDR3 is CASSVGSAQETQYF. The CDR3 nucleotides are TGTGCCAGCAGCGTAGGCAGCGCCCAAGAGACCCAGTACTTC.

This clonotype showed up just a few times. The V call is TRBV5-1, the J call TRBJ1-1, with no clear D. V shed 0 bases and J shed 6 bases, with 9 bases lying between them. The CDR3 is 13 residues long. Germline assignment: CDR1 SGHRS and CDR2 YFSETQ. CDR3 loop: CASSLVAQAEAFF. CDR3 nucleotides: TGCGCCAGCAGCTTGGTAGCCCAGGCTGAAGCTTTCTTT.

V gene TRBV15 combines with J gene TRBJ2-3, with D possibly being TRBD1 (5 bases). This CDR3 spans 14 amino acids. Germline V lookup: CDR1 LNHNV, CDR2 YYDKDF (reference sequence). V lost 5 bases and J lost 5, with 14 bases in between. The CDR3 is CATSLDGARDTQYF. In DNA form, the CDR3 reads TGTGCCACCAGCTTGGATGGGGCAAGAGATACGCAGTATTTT. Based on the CDR3 plus reference TRBV15 and TRBJ2-3, the full variable domain is DAMVIQNPRYQVTQFGKPVTLSCSQTLNHNVMYWYQQKSSQAPKLLFHYYDKDFNNEADTPDNFQSRRPNTSFCFLDIRSPGLGDTAMYLCATSLDGARDTQYFGPGTRLTVL.

The rearrangement uses TRBV10-3 and TRBJ2-7; D perhaps matches TRBD1 (5 bases). Germline V gene sequence: CDR1 ENHRY, CDR2 SYGVKD. CDR3 size: 17 residues. Trimming cost V 3 bases and J 1 base, with 19 bases left between them. The CDR3 spells CAISDIVATAISYEQYF. CDR3 coding DNA: TGTGCCATCAGTGACATAGTCGCGACAGCGATTTCCTACGAGCAGTACTTC.

This clonotype has a handful of counts. This chain connects TRBV27 to TRBJ1-2; D remains unclear. Germline V lookup: CDR1 MNHEY, CDR2 SMNVEV (reference sequence). The V gene lost 3 bases and the J gene lost 0 bases, with 5 bases spanning the gap. This CDR3 has 13 residues. The CDR3 DNA follows: TGTGCCAGCAGTTTGTATGCTAACTATGGCTACACCTTC. It codes for CASSLYANYGYTF.

This clonotype appeared a few times. The chain combines TRBV7-9 with TRBJ1-2; D not certain. Trimming left V 9 bases short and J 8 bases short, with 16 bases between. The CDR3 runs 12 residues. Germline CDR1 and CDR2: SEHNR and FQNEAQ (reference sequence). In nucleotides, the CDR3 is TGTGCCAGTAGTGCAGTCCTTGCGGGCTACACCTTC. Translation: CASSAVLAGYTF.

The V gene is TRBV2, the J gene TRBJ2-7; perhaps TRBD1 as D (6 bases). The CDR3 spans 14 residues. Germline V gives CDR1 SNHLY, CDR2 FYNNEI. The ends were cut back, 8 bases at V and 0 bases at J, with 14 bases in the middle. CDR3 residues: CASGPRTDSYEQYF. CDR3 in DNA: TGTGCCAGCGGCCCAAGGACAGACTCCTACGAGCAGTACTTC.

This chain uses TRBV14 with TRBJ2-5, with unresolved D. Germline V gives CDR1 SGHDN, CDR2 FVKESK. CDR3 length: 14 residues. V lost 4 bases, J lost 3 bases, and 12 bases lay in between. In DNA form, the CDR3 reads TGTGCCAGCAGCCCCCTTGACCACGAAGAGACCCAGTACTTC. Protein sequence: CASSPLDHEETQYF.

The chain recombines TRBV28 with TRBJ2-7; TRBD1 is a possible D gene (6 bases). Deletions cut 8 bases from V and 7 bases from J, with 15 bases between. Germline assignment: CDR1 MDHEN and CDR2 SYDVKM. The CDR3 spans 12 residues. The CDR3 DNA sequence: TGTGCCAGCGGAACAGGGTGGGGAGAGCAGTACTTC. This sequence encodes CASGTGWGEQYF.

Remarks on this clonotype: The junction differs from germline at one of its ends, possibly a read error. The chain joins TRBV2 to TRBJ2-1; tentatively, D is TRBD1 or TRBD2 (6 bases each). The CDR3 is made up of 14 amino acids. Per germline, CDR1 SNHLY and CDR2 FYNNEI. CDR3 amino acids: CASIPYRGDKEQFF. CDR3 in DNA: TGTGCCAGCATCCCTTATAGGGGGGACAAAGAGCAGTTCTTC.

Regarding this clonotype: With a much larger clone just one base away, this may be a read error. The rearrangement links TRBV6-2 or TRBV6-3 to TRBJ2-3; D not certain. Germline CDR1 and CDR2: MNHEY and SVGEGT. CDR3 size: 14 residues. CDR3 sequence (DNA): TGTTCCAGCAGTTACCTGGGCGAATCAGATACGCAGTATTTT. This codes for CSSSYLGESDTQYF.